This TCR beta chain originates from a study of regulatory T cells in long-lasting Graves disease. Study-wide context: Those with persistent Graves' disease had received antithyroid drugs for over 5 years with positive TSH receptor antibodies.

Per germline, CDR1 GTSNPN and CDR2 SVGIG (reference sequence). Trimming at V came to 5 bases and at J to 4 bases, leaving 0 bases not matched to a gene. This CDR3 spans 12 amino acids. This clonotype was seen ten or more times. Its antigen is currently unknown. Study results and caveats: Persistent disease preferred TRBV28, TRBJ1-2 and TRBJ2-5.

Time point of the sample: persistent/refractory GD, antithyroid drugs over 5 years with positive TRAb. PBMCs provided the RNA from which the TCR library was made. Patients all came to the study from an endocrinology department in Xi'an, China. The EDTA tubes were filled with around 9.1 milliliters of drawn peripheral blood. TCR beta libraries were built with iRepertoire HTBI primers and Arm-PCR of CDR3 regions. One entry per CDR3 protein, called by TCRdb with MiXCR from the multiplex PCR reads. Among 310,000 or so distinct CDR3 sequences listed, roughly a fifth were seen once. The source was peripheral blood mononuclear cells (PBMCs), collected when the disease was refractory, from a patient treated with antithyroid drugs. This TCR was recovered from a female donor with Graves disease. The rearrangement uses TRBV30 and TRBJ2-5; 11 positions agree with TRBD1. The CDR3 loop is CAWGTGGETQYF. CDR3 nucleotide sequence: TGTGCCTGGGGGACAGGGGGAGAGACCCAGTACTTC.